Below, 16 T cell receptor beta chains from the same sample are listed, as sequenced in a study of blood T cell repertoires in COVID-19. Sequenced by immunoSEQ multiplex PCR; TCRdb stores in-frame clones only, minus some. The repertoire holds fewer than 250,000 clones, around 80% seen once, with around 6% in the top ten. The sample taken for sequencing was peripheral blood. The receptors here all came from a human donor in a cohort sampled during active COVID-19.

The genes are TRBV24-1 and TRBJ1-6; TRBD1 aligns across 7 bases. J lost 10 bases, V lost 5 bases, and 7 bases had no gene match. CDR3 length: 14 residues. Germline-derived CDR1 and CDR2 are KGHDR and SFDVKD. Here the CDR3 DNA reads TGTGCCACCAGTGCCGGGACAGTGGGATCACCCCTCCACTTT. Amino acid sequence: CATSAGTVGSPLHF.

The V call is TRBV4-2, the J call TRBJ1-3; no clear D. The V and J ends lost 0 bases and 0 bases respectively, with 6 bases between them. The V gene's germline CDR1 is LGHNA and CDR2 YNFKEQ. CDR3 length: 15 residues. The CDR3 reads CASSQDGVSGNTIYF. CDR3 nucleotides: TGTGCCAGCAGCCAAGACGGAGTCTCTGGAAACACCATATATTTT.

This clone came up once. This chain connects TRBV7-2 to TRBJ2-1, with 11 bases fitting TRBD2. Germline loops: CDR1 SGHTA, CDR2 FQGNSA. Trimming at V came to 5 bases and at J to 10 bases, leaving 7 bases not matched to a gene. The CDR3 is made up of 14 amino acids. DNA of the CDR3: TGTGCCAGCAGCCCACTAGCGGGAGTTAGCGAGCAGTTCTTC. Its translation is CASSPLAGVSEQFF.

This clone was picked up one time. The chain is built from TRBV28 and TRBJ2-3; 10 positions agree with TRBD2. Germline trimming cut 6 bases from V and 5 bases from J; bases unmatched to any gene: 8. The CDR3 extends over 15 amino acids. Looked up from germline, CDR1 is MDHEN and CDR2 is SYDVKM. The CDR3 spells CASRLAGAGVDTQYF. Written as DNA, the CDR3 is TGTGCCAGCAGGCTAGCGGGAGCAGGGGTAGATACGCAGTATTTT.

The genes are TRBV28 and TRBJ2-7; 8 bases are a match to TRBD1. The junction had 11 bases not matched to a gene; V was cut back by 8 bases and J by 5 bases. CDR1 and CDR2 (germline): MDHEN, SYDVKM. The CDR3 covers 14 residues. Here the CDR3 reads CASGLRQGSHEQYF. The CDR3 coding sequence is TGTGCCAGCGGCCTCCGACAGGGGTCGCACGAGCAGTACTTC. Full variable domain (rest looked up from reference TRBV28 and TRBJ2-7): DVKVTQSSRYLVKRTGEKVFLECVQDMDHENMFWYRQDPGLGLRLIYFSYDVKMKEKGDIPEGYSVSREKKERFSLILESASTNQTSMYLCASGLRQGSHEQYFGPGTRLTVT.

The rearrangement links TRBV3-1 (or the pseudogene TRBV3-2) to TRBJ1-4; weak D call: TRBD1 (6 bases). V lost 5 bases and J 5 bases, leaving 15 bases between the germline ends. CDR1 is LGHDT, CDR2 YNNKEL, per germline (reference sequence). CDR3 size: 15 residues. CDR3 sequence: CASSGVRGPNEKLFF. The CDR3 DNA reads TGTGCCAGCAGCGGAGTCAGGGGCCCCAATGAAAAACTGTTTTTT.

The rearrangement joins TRBV11-2 to TRBJ2-5; the match to TRBD2 covers 11 bases. The CDR3 totals 17 residues. V shed 5 bases, J shed 5 bases, and the junction held 13 bases outside the gene matches. CDR1 is SGHAT, CDR2 FQNNGV, per germline. The CDR3 region is CASSRDTSGGNRETQYF. CDR3 in DNA: TGTGCCAGCAGCCGAGATACTAGCGGGGGAAATAGGGAGACCCAGTACTTC.

This clone was counted only a few times. V is TRBV9 and J is TRBJ1-2; possible D gene TRBD1, 5 bases. Trimming shortened V by 4 bases and J by 6 bases, and 19 bases separated the two germline ends. CDR1 and CDR2 (germline): SGDLS, YYNGEE. The CDR3 extends over 15 amino acids. In DNA form, the CDR3 reads TGTGCCAGCAGCTCTGAAGGGCTTACGGGGGATGGCTACACCTTC. The encoded protein is CASSSEGLTGDGYTF.

The J gene is TRBJ1-4, the V gene TRBV5-1; 7 positions match TRBD1. In germline, CDR1 is SGHRS, CDR2 YFSETQ. This CDR3 is built from 13 residues. Germline trimming cut 4 bases from V and 8 bases from J; bases unmatched to any gene: 5. CDR3 protein: CASSLPDREKLFF. The CDR3 DNA is TGCGCCAGCAGCCTCCCGGACAGGGAAAAACTGTTTTTT.

V gene TRBV9 combines with J gene TRBJ2-1; 10 nucleotides match TRBD2. V shed 4 bases and J 0 bases; nucleotides not matched to a gene: 4. The CDR3 consists of 16 residues. From germline, CDR1 is SGDLS and CDR2 YYNGEE. The chain's CDR3 is CASSTSGATSYNEQFF. The CDR3 bases are TGTGCCAGCAGCACTAGCGGGGCCACCTCCTACAATGAGCAGTTCTTC. Variable domain in full (rest from reference TRBV9 and TRBJ2-1): DSGVTQTPKHLITATGQRVTLRCSPRSGDLSVYWYQQSLDQGLQFLIQYYNGEERAKGNILERFSAQQFPDLHSELNLSSLELGDSALYFCASSTSGATSYNEQFFGPGTRLTVL.

This clone was seen a single time. The V and J genes are TRBV4-1 and TRBJ2-3, with 9 bases fitting TRBD2. The J segment lost 5 bases and the V segment lost 4 bases, leaving 19 bases of the junction unmatched. CDR3 length: 19 amino acids. Germline V gene sequence: CDR1 MGHRA, CDR2 YSYEKL. This CDR3 is CASSPTIPTFSGRRDTQYF. CDR3 sequence (DNA): TGCGCCAGCAGCCCGACGATCCCGACATTTAGCGGGAGAAGAGATACGCAGTATTTT.

The V gene is TRBV5-1, the J gene TRBJ2-7; 10 bases align to TRBD1. CDR3 length: 16 residues. Trimming took 4 bases from V and 3 from J; bases not matched to a gene: 10. Germline V gene data show CDR1 as SGHRS and CDR2 as YFSETQ. The CDR3 spells CASSTSGTGAYYEQYF. CDR3 in DNA: TGCGCCAGCAGCACCTCCGGGACAGGGGCGTACTACGAGCAGTACTTC.

The rearrangement uses TRBV7-9 and TRBJ2-7, with 7 bases lining up with TRBD1. V lost 0 bases and J lost 6; bases outside the gene matches: 5. This CDR3 is built from 14 residues. From germline, CDR1 is SEHNR and CDR2 FQNEAQ (reference sequence). CDR3: CASSLATGAVEQYF. CDR3 DNA: TGTGCCAGCAGCTTAGCCACAGGGGCGGTCGAGCAGTACTTC.

This sequence joins TRBV30 and TRBJ2-7; 7 nucleotides match TRBD1. The CDR3 is 14 amino acids. Germline CDR1 GTSNPN, CDR2 SVGIG (reference sequence). V shed 4 bases and J 2 bases; nucleotides not matched to a gene: 8. In nucleotides, the CDR3 is TGTGCCTGGAACAGGGGCCTAAGAACCTACGAGCAGTACTTC. Encoded protein: CAWNRGLRTYEQYF.

This clone turned up a few times. This chain connects TRBV2 to TRBJ1-5, with D perhaps matching TRBD1 (5 bases). Germline V gene lookup returns CDR1 SNHLY and CDR2 FYNNEI. Trimming stripped 5 bases from V and 4 bases from J, with 12 bases between. CDR3 length: 14 amino acids. CDR3 sequence (DNA): TGTGCCAGCAGTAACACAGGATCTAATCAGCCCCAGCATTTT. Translating it yields CASSNTGSNQPQHF. The full variable domain, completed using reference TRBV2 and TRBJ1-5, is EPEVTQTPSHQVTQMGQEVILRCVPISNHLYFYWYRQILGQKVEFLVSFYNNEISEKSEIFDDQFSVERPDGSNFTLKIRSTKLEDSAMYFCASSNTGSNQPQHFGDGTRLSIL.

This clone occurred a few times. The chain employs TRBV3-1 (or the pseudogene TRBV3-2) and TRBJ1-1, with D hard to call. Germline V gene lookup returns CDR1 LGHDT and CDR2 YNNKEL (reference sequence). Deletions cut 2 bases from V and 7 bases from J, with 5 bases between. This CDR3 contains 11 residues. The CDR3 nucleotides are TGTGCCAGCAGCCAACGAGGTGAAGCTTTCTTT. It translates to CASSQRGEAFF.